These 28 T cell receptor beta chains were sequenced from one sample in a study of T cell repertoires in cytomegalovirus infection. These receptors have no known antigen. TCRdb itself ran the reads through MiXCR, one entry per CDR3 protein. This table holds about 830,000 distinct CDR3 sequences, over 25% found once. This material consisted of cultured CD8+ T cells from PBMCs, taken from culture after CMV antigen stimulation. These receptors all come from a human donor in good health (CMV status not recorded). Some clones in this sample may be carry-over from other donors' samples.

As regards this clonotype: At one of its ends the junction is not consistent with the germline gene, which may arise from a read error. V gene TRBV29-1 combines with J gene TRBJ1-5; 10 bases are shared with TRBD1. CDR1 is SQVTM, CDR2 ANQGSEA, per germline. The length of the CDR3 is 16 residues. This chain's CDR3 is CSVLTGGPYSNQPQQF. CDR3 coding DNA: TGCAGCGTCCTGACAGGGGGCCCCTATAGCAATCAGCCCCAGCAGTTT.

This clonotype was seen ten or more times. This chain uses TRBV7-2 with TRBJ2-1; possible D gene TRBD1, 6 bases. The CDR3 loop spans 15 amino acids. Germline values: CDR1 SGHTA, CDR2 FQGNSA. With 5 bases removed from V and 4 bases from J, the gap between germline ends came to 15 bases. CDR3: CASSPDRSPYNEQFF. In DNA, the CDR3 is TGTGCCAGCAGCCCCGACAGGTCACCTTACAATGAGCAGTTCTTC.

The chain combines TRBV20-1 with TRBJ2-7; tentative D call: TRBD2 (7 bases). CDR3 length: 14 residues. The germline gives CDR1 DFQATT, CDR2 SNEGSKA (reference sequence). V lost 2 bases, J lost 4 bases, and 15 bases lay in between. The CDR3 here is CSARKRGGSYEQYF. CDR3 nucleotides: TGCAGTGCTAGAAAAAGGGGGGGTTCTTACGAGCAGTACTTC.

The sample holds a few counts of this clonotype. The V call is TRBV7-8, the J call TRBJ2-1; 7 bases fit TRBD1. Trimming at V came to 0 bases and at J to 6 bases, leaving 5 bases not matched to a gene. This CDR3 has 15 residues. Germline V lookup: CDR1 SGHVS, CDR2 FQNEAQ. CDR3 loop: CASSLARAGGNEQFF. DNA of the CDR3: TGTGCCAGCAGCTTAGCGCGGGCAGGGGGCAATGAGCAGTTCTTC.

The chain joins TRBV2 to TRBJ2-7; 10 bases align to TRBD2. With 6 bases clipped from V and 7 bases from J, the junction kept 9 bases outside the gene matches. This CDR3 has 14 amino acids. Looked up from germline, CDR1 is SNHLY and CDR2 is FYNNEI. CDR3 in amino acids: CASSPSGGLLEQYV. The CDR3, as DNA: TGTGCCAGCAGCCCTAGCGGGGGCCTTTTGGAGCAGTACGTC.

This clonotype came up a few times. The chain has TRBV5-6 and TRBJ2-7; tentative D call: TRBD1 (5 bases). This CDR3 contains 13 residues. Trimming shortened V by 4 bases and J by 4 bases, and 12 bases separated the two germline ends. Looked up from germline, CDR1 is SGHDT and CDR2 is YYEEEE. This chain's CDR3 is CASSPGAGYEQYV. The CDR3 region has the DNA TGTGCCAGCAGCCCTGGGGCAGGGTACGAGCAGTACGTC.

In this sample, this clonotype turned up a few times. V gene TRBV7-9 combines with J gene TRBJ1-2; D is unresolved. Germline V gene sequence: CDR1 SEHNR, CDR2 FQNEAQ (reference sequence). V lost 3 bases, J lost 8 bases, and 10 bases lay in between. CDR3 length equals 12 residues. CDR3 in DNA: TGTGCCAGCAGCTTTACTGTGGTAGGCTACACCTTC. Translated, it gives CASSFTVVGYTF.

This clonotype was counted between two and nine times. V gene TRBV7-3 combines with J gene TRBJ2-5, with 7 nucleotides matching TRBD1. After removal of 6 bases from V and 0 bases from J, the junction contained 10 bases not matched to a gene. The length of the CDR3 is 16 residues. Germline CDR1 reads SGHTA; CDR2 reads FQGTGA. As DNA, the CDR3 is TGTGCCAGCAGGTCCTTCGGGACAGCGTACCAAGAGACCCAGTACTTC. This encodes CASRSFGTAYQETQYF.

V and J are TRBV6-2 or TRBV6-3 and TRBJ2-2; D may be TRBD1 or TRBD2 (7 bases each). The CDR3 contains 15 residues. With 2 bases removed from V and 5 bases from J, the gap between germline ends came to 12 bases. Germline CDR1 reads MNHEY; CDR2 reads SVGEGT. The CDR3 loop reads CASSYRGRGTGELFF. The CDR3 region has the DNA TGTGCCAGCAGTTACAGGGGGCGGGGGACCGGGGAGCTGTTTTTT.

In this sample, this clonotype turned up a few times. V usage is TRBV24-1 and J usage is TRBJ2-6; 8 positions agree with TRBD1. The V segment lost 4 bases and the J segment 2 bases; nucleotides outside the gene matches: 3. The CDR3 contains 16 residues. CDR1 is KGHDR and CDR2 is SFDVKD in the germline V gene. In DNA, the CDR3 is TGTGCCACCAGTGAGCCCAGGGGGCCTGGGGCCAACGTCCTGACTTTC. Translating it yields CATSEPRGPGANVLTF.

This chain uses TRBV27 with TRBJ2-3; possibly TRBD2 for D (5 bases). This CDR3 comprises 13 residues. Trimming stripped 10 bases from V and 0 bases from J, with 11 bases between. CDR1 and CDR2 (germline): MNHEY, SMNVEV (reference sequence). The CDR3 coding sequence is TGTGCCACCGGGGTGGACAGCACAGATACGCAGTATTTT. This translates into CATGVDSTDTQYF.

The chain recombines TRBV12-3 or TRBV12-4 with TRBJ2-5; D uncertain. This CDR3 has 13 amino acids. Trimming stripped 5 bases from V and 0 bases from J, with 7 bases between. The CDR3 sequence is CASSAGYQETQYF. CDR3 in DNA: TGTGCCAGCAGTGCTGGCTACCAAGAGACCCAGTACTTC.

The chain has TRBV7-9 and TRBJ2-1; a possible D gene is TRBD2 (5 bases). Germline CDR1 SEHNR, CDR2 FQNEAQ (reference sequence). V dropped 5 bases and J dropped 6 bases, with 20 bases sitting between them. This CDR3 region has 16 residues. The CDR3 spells CASSGSSLVRRNEQFF. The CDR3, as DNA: TGTGCCAGCAGCGGCTCGTCACTAGTTCGCCGCAATGAGCAGTTCTTC.

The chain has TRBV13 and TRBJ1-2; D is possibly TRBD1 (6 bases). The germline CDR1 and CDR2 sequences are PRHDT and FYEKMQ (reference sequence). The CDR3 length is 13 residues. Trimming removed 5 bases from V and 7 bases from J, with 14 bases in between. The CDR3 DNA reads TGTGCCAGCAGCCCTTGGGGGGCGGGTGGCTACACCTTC. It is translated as CASSPWGAGGYTF.

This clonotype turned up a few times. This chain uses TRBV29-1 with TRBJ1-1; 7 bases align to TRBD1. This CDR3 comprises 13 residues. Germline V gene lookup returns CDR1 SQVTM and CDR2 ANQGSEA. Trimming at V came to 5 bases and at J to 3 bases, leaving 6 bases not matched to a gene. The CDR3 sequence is CSVYGQAHTEAFF. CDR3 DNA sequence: TGCAGCGTTTATGGACAGGCGCACACTGAAGCTTTCTTT.

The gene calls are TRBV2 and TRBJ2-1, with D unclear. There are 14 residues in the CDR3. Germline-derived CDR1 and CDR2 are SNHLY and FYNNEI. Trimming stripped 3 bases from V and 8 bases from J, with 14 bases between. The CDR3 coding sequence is TGTGCCAGCAGTGAGATCCCCTCCCTTGATGAGCAGTTCTTC. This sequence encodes CASSEIPSLDEQFF.

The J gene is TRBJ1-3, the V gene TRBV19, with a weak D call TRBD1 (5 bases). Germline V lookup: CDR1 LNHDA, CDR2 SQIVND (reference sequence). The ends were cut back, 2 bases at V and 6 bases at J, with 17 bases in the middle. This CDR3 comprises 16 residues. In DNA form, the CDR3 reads TGTGCCAGTAGTATACGGGTGACAGCAGCTTCAAACACCATATATTTT. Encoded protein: CASSIRVTAASNTIYF.

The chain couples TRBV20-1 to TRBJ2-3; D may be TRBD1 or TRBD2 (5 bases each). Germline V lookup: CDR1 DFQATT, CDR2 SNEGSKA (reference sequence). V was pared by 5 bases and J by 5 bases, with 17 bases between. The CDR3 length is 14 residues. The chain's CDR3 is CSAQRTRAGDTQYF. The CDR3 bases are TGCAGTGCTCAGAGGACCAGGGCGGGAGATACGCAGTATTTT.

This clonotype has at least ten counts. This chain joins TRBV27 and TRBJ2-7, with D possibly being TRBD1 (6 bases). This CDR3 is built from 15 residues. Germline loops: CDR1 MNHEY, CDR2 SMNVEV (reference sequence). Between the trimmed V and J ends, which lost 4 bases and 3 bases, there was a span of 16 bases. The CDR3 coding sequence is TGTGCCAGCAGTTCGAGCCCGGGACAAAACTACGAGCAGTACTTC. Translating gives CASSSSPGQNYEQYF.

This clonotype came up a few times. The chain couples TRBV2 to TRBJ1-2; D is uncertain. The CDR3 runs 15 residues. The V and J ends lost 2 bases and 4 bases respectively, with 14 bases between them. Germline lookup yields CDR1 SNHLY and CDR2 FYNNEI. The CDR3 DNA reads TGTGCCAGCAGTGAAATAAGGGCTCCCCTCTATGGCTACACCTTC. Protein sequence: CASSEIRAPLYGYTF.

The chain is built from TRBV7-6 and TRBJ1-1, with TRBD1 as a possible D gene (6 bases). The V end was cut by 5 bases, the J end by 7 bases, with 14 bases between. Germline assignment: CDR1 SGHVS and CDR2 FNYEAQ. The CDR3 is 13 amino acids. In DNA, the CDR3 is TGTGCCAGCAGCGCGGACAGTGGGAATGAAGCTTTCTTT. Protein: CASSADSGNEAFF.

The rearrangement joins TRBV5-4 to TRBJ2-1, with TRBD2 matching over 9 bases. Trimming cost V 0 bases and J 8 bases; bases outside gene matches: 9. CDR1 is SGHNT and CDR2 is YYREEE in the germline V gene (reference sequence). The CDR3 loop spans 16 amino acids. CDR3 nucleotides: TGTGCCAGCAGCTTGGAGTGGAGCGGGGGGCTGGATGAGCAGTTCTTC. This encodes CASSLEWSGGLDEQFF.

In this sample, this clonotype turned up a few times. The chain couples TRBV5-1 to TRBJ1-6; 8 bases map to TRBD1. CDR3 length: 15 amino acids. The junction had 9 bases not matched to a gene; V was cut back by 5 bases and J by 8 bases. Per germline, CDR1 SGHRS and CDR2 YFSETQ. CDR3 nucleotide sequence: TGCGCCAGCAGGTCCTCCGGGACAGGATATTCACCCCTCCACTTT. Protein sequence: CASRSSGTGYSPLHF.

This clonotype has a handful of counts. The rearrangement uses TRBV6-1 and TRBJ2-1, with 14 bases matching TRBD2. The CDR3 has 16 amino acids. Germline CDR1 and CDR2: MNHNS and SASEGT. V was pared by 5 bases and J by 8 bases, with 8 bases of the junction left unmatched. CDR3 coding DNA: TGTGCCAGCAGTCCTCAGACTAGCGGGGGGGCGTATGAGCAGTTCTTC. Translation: CASSPQTSGGAYEQFF.

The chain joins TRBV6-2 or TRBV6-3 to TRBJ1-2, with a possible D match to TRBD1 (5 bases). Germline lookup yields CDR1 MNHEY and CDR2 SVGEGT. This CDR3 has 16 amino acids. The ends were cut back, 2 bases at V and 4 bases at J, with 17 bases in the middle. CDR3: CASSYLDDGASYGYTF. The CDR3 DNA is TGTGCCAGCAGTTACCTGGACGACGGGGCCAGCTATGGCTACACCTTC.

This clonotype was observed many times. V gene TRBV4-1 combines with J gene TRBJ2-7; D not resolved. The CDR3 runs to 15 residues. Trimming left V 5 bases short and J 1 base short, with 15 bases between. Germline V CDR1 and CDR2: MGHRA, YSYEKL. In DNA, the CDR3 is TGCGCCAGCAGCTTCTCCAGGACGGATTCCTACGAGCAGTACTTC. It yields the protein CASSFSRTDSYEQYF.

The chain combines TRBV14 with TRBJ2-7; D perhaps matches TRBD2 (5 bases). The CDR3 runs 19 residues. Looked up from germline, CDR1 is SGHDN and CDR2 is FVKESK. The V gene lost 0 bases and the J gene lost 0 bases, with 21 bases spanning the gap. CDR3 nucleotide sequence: TGTGCCAGCAGCCAAGATACCGCCGGGGTTTTAACTCACTCCTACGAGCAGTACGTC. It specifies CASSQDTAGVLTHSYEQYV.

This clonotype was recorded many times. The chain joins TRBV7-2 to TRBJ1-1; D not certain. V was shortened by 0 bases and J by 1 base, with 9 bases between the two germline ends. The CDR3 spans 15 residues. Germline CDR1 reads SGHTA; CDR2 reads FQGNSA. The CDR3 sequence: CASSLASPGNTEAFF. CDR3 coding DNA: TGTGCCAGCAGCTTAGCGTCCCCGGGGAACACTGAAGCTTTCTTT.